This T cell receptor (beta chain) emerged from a study of T cells after yellow fever vaccination. CDR1 is LGHNT, CDR2 FRNRAP, per germline. V dropped 5 bases and J dropped 8 bases, with 21 bases sitting between them. The CDR3 is 16 amino acids. This clonotype was seen only a few times. Synthesis of TCR cDNA relied on 5'RACE template switching, which attached a universal primer site and UMIs. TCRdb ran MiXCR on the 5' RACE reads and lists one entry per CDR3 protein. The sample records about 400,000 distinct CDR3 sequences, about 6% being singletons. Sequenced here: PBMCs, sampled 5 days after the yellow fever booster vaccination. The TCR was taken from a man aged 30-40 years who received the YFV17D yellow fever vaccine. The chain couples TRBV12-5 to TRBJ2-2; D is undetermined. CDR3 DNA: TGTGCTAGTGGTCCAGACGCACTGGGTATGAAGGGGGAGCTGTTTTTT. Encoded protein: CASGPDALGMKGELFF.